These T cell receptor beta chains were read from a single sample in a study of cytomegalovirus exposure and HLA in healthy donors. Sequencing was performed with immunoSEQ multiplex PCR; in TCRdb, only in-frame clones are kept and a portion is missing. The sample consists of 60,000 to 85,000 clones, about 80% of them appearing once. Sequenced input: PBMCs. The receptors derive from a middle-aged man in good health and CMV-seronegative. CDR3s include the opening cysteine and the closing phenylalanine or tryptophan. D genes are given only for firm matches. Not all rows give a size; the values are once, few, many and, for expanded clones, a class.

.,.,TRBJ2-7,14,TRBV9,CASSPGGRVYEQYF,TGTGCCAGCAGCCCCGGAGGGCGGGTTTACGAGCAGTACTTC
.,TRBD1,TRBJ2-1,15,TRBV6-5,CASSYGTGRGDEQFF,TGTGCCAGCAGTTACGGGACAGGGCGTGGCGATGAGCAGTTCTTC
few,.,TRBJ2-7,14,TRBV6-5,CASSYSQGLYEQYF,TGTGCCAGCAGTTACTCCCAGGGTCTCTACGAGCAGTACTTC
few,.,TRBJ2-2,12,TRBV6-4,CASNKEGGELFF,TGTGCCAGCAATAAAGAGGGCGGGGAGCTGTTTTTT
.,TRBD1,TRBJ1-2,15,TRBV5-1,CASSLYGTGGYGYTF,TGCGCCAGCAGCCTATACGGGACAGGGGGCTATGGCTACACCTTC
.,.,TRBJ2-5,13,TRBV19,CASSIPGWETQYF,TGTGCCAGTAGTATTCCGGGTTGGGAGACCCAGTACTTC
.,.,TRBJ2-7,14,TRBV19,CASSRQTSSYEQYF,TGTGCCAGTAGTAGACAGACGAGCTCCTACGAGCAGTACTTC
.,.,TRBJ1-6,16,TRBV5-1,CASSAQGLGANSPLHF,TGCGCCAGCAGCGCACAGGGTCTAGGGGCTAATTCACCCCTCCACTTT
.,TRBD1,TRBJ1-6,15,TRBV6-4,CASSDTAGQNSPLHF,TGTGCCAGCAGTGACACGGCGGGACAGAATTCACCCCTCCACTTT
once,TRBD1,TRBJ1-2,13,TRBV28,CASSWGQGDGYTF,TGTGCCAGCAGTTGGGGACAGGGGGATGGCTACACCTTC
.,.,TRBJ2-5,15,TRBV2,CASSEIGGGGETQYF,TGTGCCAGCAGTGAAATTGGGGGCGGGGGAGAGACCCAGTACTTC
.,.,TRBJ2-3,13,TRBV7-2,CASRRTSTDTQYF,TGTGCCAGCAGACGAACAAGCACAGATACGCAGTATTTT
few,TRBD1,TRBJ2-7,15,TRBV5-1,CASSQNGQGTYEQYF,TGCGCCAGCAGCCAGAACGGACAGGGGACCTACGAGCAGTACTTC
.,.,TRBJ1-4,14,TRBV28,CASRRGSPNEKLFF,TGTGCCAGCAGACGGGGATCTCCTAATGAAAAACTGTTTTTT
.,.,TRBJ2-5,14,TRBV5-6,CASSLYAGVETQYF,TGTGCCAGCAGCTTGTACGCAGGGGTGGAGACCCAGTACTTC
.,TRBD1,TRBJ2-3,16,TRBV28,CASRVFATGTTDTQYF,TGTGCCAGCAGGGTCTTTGCGACAGGGACCACAGATACGCAGTATTTT